The 4 T cell receptor beta chains below all came from one sample that was sequenced in a study of T cells in Graves' hyperthyroidism and ophthalmopathy. Using RNA transcripts as the source, TCR beta CDR3 regions were amplified. An initial round of RT-PCR targeting the TCR CDR3 relied on the HTBI primer set. TCRdb itself ran the multiplex PCR reads through MiXCR, one entry per CDR3 protein. The sample shows hundreds of thousands of distinct CDR3 sequences, 38% of them seen only once. Material for sequencing was blood. The receptor set was obtained from a man younger than 35 with Graves' hyperthyroidism.

The chain carries TRBV2 and TRBJ2-2, with a tentative D call TRBD1 (5 bases). Per germline, CDR1 SNHLY and CDR2 FYNNEI. V was trimmed by 8 bases and J by 0 bases, leaving 10 bases between them. This CDR3 comprises 14 residues. The CDR3 DNA reads as TGTGCCAGCTGTTTACAGGCGAACACCGGGGAGCTGTTTTTT. The encoded protein is CASCLQANTGELFF.

The rearrangement links TRBV10-3 to TRBJ1-1; D is undetermined. The V end was cut by 10 bases, the J end by 1 base, with 16 bases between. The CDR3 loop spans 14 amino acids. CDR1 and CDR2 (germline): ENHRY, SYGVKD. The CDR3 here is CATSWDGENTEAFF. Written as DNA, the CDR3 is TGTGCCACCAGCTGGGATGGGGAGAACACTGAAGCTTTCTTT.

This clonotype was seen repeatedly, ten times or more. The rearrangement links TRBV7-2 to TRBJ1-4; weak D call: TRBD1 (5 bases). Trimming stripped 1 base from V and 7 bases from J, with 10 bases between. CDR1 and CDR2 (germline): SGHTA, FQGNSA. The CDR3 runs to 14 residues. CDR3 nucleotide sequence: TGTGCCAGCAGCTTAGGGCAGGGAACTGAAAAACTGTTTTTT. Residues: CASSLGQGTEKLFF.

This clonotype was detected a few times. The chain has TRBV12-3 or TRBV12-4 and TRBJ2-5; D not certain. The CDR3 runs to 14 residues. Between the trimmed V and J ends, which lost 3 bases and 4 bases, there was a span of 12 bases. Here the CDR3 reads CASSFGFPGETQYF. CDR3 DNA: TGTGCCAGCAGTTTTGGTTTTCCAGGAGAGACCCAGTACTTC.